What follows are 29 T cell receptor beta chains derived from one specimen sequenced in a study of blood T cell repertoires in COVID-19. Some clones are missing from TCRdb's copy, which holds only in-frame ones; the method was immunoSEQ multiplex PCR. The repertoire has under 250,000 clones, around 85% of them found once; the top ten carry 7.5% to 9%. Sequenced material: peripheral blood. These receptors all come from a woman aged 80 or over with acute or convalescent COVID-19.

This chain joins TRBV9 and TRBJ1-6; D is ambiguous. The germline V gene has CDR1 SGDLS and CDR2 YYNGEE. V lost 9 bases and J lost 13, with 23 bases in between. CDR3 length equals 14 residues. DNA of the CDR3: TGTGCCACTCTCTCCATCGTAGGAGTCACCCCCCTCCACTTT. It translates to CATLSIVGVTPLHF. The full variable domain, completed using reference TRBV9 and TRBJ1-6, is DSGVTQTPKHLITATGQRVTLRCSPRSGDLSVYWYQQSLDQGLQFLIQYYNGEERAKGNILERFSAQQFPDLHSELNLSSLELGDSALYFCATLSIVGVTPLHFGNGTRLTVT.

The genes are TRBV5-5 and TRBJ2-4, with D maybe TRBD2 (6 bases). The CDR3 is 13 amino acids. CDR1 and CDR2 (germline): SGHKS, YYEKEE (reference sequence). V was trimmed by 2 bases and J by 8 bases, leaving 11 bases between them. CDR3 DNA: TGTGCCAGCAGCTTTCTAGGGGAGGACATTCAGTACTTC. Protein sequence: CASSFLGEDIQYF.

The chain has TRBV19 and TRBJ1-1; D ambiguous. From germline, CDR1 is LNHDA and CDR2 SQIVND (reference sequence). The CDR3 has 19 residues. Trimming removed 10 bases at V and 0 bases at J, with 30 bases between. The CDR3 coding sequence is TGTGCCACATATCCGCGACCCTTAGAGGGCCTCCTCATGAACACTGAAGCTTTCTTT. Its protein product is CATYPRPLEGLLMNTEAFF.

This clone was observed a single time. The rearrangement joins TRBV19 to TRBJ1-2; 9 positions match TRBD1. The junction had 7 bases not matched to a gene; V was cut back by 5 bases and J by 3 bases. Looked up from germline, CDR1 is LNHDA and CDR2 is SQIVND (reference sequence). The CDR3 loop spans 15 amino acids. The CDR3 DNA reads TGTGCCAGTAGTGTACAGGGGGCGGGGGACTATGGCTACACCTTC. Its translation: CASSVQGAGDYGYTF.

The chain combines TRBV30 with TRBJ1-4, with 12 bases that match TRBD1. Trimming cost V 5 bases and J 8 bases; bases outside gene matches: 0. The CDR3 is made up of 12 amino acids. Germline V gene data show CDR1 as GTSNPN and CDR2 as SVGIG (reference sequence). The CDR3 protein is CAWGTGGEKLFF. In DNA, the CDR3 is TGTGCCTGGGGGACAGGGGGCGAAAAACTGTTTTTT.

CDR3 DNA: TGTGCCAGCAGCTCGACAGGGGGTAACTATGGCTACACCTTC. Translation: CASSSTGGNYGYTF. The chain links TRBV5-6 to TRBJ1-2; TRBD1 matches at 9 bases. In germline, CDR1 is SGHDT, CDR2 YYEEEE. V gave up 3 bases and J gave up 1 base; unmatched junction bases: 1. This CDR3 is 14 amino acids long.

The rearrangement links TRBV29-1 to TRBJ2-5; the D gene is possibly TRBD1 (6 bases). The V gene lost 5 bases and the J gene lost 5 bases, with 9 bases spanning the gap. CDR1 is SQVTM and CDR2 is ANQGSEA in the germline V gene. The CDR3 sequence is 11 residues long. The CDR3 region is CSVQRGETQYF. For the CDR3, the DNA is TGCAGCGTTCAAAGGGGGGAGACCCAGTACTTC.

The rearrangement uses TRBV5-1 and TRBJ2-2; D perhaps matches TRBD1 (5 bases). The CDR3 totals 17 residues. V lost 9 bases to trimming and J lost 0 bases, with 21 bases between them. From germline, CDR1 is SGHRS and CDR2 YFSETQ. Here the CDR3 DNA reads TGCGCCACCAGTAGTAGACAGCTCCCCTCGAACACCGGGGAGCTGTTTTTT. Protein product: CATSSRQLPSNTGELFF.

The J gene is TRBJ2-1, the V gene TRBV12-5, with 9 bases aligning to TRBD2. The V gene end was trimmed by 6 bases and the J gene end by 7 bases; junction bases not matched to a gene: 4. The CDR3 runs 13 residues. In germline, CDR1 is LGHNT, CDR2 FRNRAP. This chain's CDR3 is CASGASGVNEQFF. DNA for the CDR3: TGTGCTAGTGGGGCTAGCGGGGTGAATGAGCAGTTCTTC.

The rearrangement uses TRBV19 and TRBJ2-5, with D maybe TRBD1 (6 bases). Germline CDR1 is LNHDA and CDR2 is SQIVND (reference sequence). V lost 3 bases and J lost 3, with 14 bases in between. CDR3 length: 15 amino acids. This CDR3 reads CASSMGRGKEETQYF. In DNA form, the CDR3 reads TGTGCCAGTAGTATGGGCAGGGGAAAGGAAGAGACCCAGTACTTC.

This sequence joins TRBV5-6 and TRBJ1-1; D uncertain. The ends were cut back, 2 bases at V and 1 base at J, with 12 bases in the middle. The germline gives CDR1 SGHDT, CDR2 YYEEEE. The CDR3 is 15 amino acids. The CDR3 sequence: CASSFVEFPNTEAFF. The CDR3 bases are TGTGCCAGCAGCTTCGTTGAGTTCCCGAACACTGAAGCTTTCTTT.

This clone has just a few counts. This rearrangement joins TRBV4-2 to TRBJ2-5, with 8 positions matching TRBD1. V lost 5 bases to trimming and J lost 1 base; unmatched junction nucleotides: 6. The CDR3 sequence is 15 residues long. Looked up from germline, CDR1 is LGHNA and CDR2 is YNFKEQ. The CDR3 nucleotides read TGTGCCAGCAGCTCTCGGACAGGGACCCAAGAGACCCAGTACTTC. Its translation: CASSSRTGTQETQYF.

The V and J genes are TRBV6-5 and TRBJ1-4, with D perhaps matching TRBD1 (6 bases). The CDR3 extends over 15 amino acids. With 5 bases removed from V and 8 bases from J, the gap between germline ends came to 18 bases. Per germline, CDR1 MNHEY and CDR2 SVGAGI. This CDR3 is CASSRYTGSGEKLFF. CDR3 in DNA: TGTGCCAGCAGTCGCTATACAGGGTCGGGAGAAAAACTGTTTTTT.

The chain has TRBV19 and TRBJ2-7; a possible D gene is TRBD1 (6 bases). The CDR3 is 14 amino acids. V was pared by 4 bases and J by 2 bases, with 12 bases between. Germline CDR1 LNHDA, CDR2 SQIVND (reference sequence). CDR3 region: CASSTLGAPYEQYF. In DNA, the CDR3 is TGTGCCAGTAGTACTCTGGGGGCCCCCTACGAGCAGTACTTC. The whole variable domain, remainder taken from reference TRBV19 and TRBJ2-7, is DGGITQSPKYLFRKEGQNVTLSCEQNLNHDAMYWYRQDPGQGLRLIYYSQIVNDFQKGDIAEGYSVSREKKESFPLTVTSAQKNPTAFYLCASSTLGAPYEQYFGPGTRLTVT.

This sequence joins TRBV6-5 and TRBJ1-4, with D tentatively TRBD1 (5 bases). Germline V gene sequence: CDR1 MNHEY, CDR2 SVGAGI. The CDR3 spans 15 residues. V gave up 11 bases and J gave up 6 bases, with 22 bases separating them. Written as DNA, the CDR3 is TGTGCCGGGTCGACAGTATACCGCTCCGATGAAAAACTGTTTTTT. It codes for CAGSTVYRSDEKLFF.

The chain recombines TRBV7-6 with TRBJ1-2, with 7 bases lining up with TRBD1. The V and J ends lost 5 bases and 14 bases, in that order; junction bases with no gene match: 14. This CDR3 region has 13 residues. Germline-derived CDR1 and CDR2 are SGHVS and FNYEAQ. The CDR3 loop is CASSRRGQSPWTF. The CDR3 DNA is TGTGCCAGCAGCAGGAGGGGGCAGTCCCCTTGGACCTTC.

This clone was seen once. V usage is TRBV5-4 and J usage is TRBJ1-2, with 7 positions matching TRBD1. CDR1 is SGHNT, CDR2 YYREEE, per germline (reference sequence). The CDR3 is made up of 15 amino acids. The V gene end was trimmed by 1 base and the J gene end by 8 bases; junction bases not matched to a gene: 11. The CDR3 DNA is TGTGCCAGCAGCTTGTTCGACAGGGAATTTGGCGGCTACACCTTC. Protein: CASSLFDREFGGYTF.

The V call is TRBV5-1, the J call TRBJ2-1; 8 nucleotides match TRBD2. The trim removed 0 bases at V and 9 bases at J, leaving 8 bases unmatched. This CDR3 is 15 amino acids long. CDR1 SGHRS and CDR2 YFSETQ come from the germline V gene. The CDR3 is CASSLASGQPGEQFF. Here the CDR3 DNA reads TGCGCCAGCAGCTTGGCTAGCGGGCAACCGGGTGAGCAGTTCTTC.

The chain links TRBV4-1 to TRBJ2-1; maybe TRBD2 (6 bases). Trimming removed 1 base at V and 6 bases at J, with 13 bases between. CDR3 length: 15 residues. The germline V gene encodes CDR1 MGHRA and CDR2 YSYEKL. The CDR3 loop is CASSQGDGGSNEQFF. The CDR3 bases are TGCGCCAGCAGCCAAGGTGATGGGGGGAGCAATGAGCAGTTCTTC.

The J gene is TRBJ1-2, the V gene TRBV10-2; 9 nucleotides agree with TRBD1. Losses at the gene ends were 6 bases for V and 7 bases for J; bases not matched to a gene: 12. From germline, CDR1 is WSHSY and CDR2 SAAADI. The length of the CDR3 is 15 residues. Here the CDR3 reads CASRGQGVRITGYTF. The CDR3 DNA reads as TGCGCCAGCAGGGGACAGGGAGTAAGGATAACTGGCTACACCTTC.

In this sample, this clone turned up once. This chain links TRBV10-3 with TRBJ1-3; TRBD1 is a possible D gene (5 bases). CDR1 ENHRY and CDR2 SYGVKD come from the germline V gene. The CDR3 is made up of 18 amino acids. The V end lost 0 bases, the J end lost 2 bases, and 17 bases lay between the germline ends. The CDR3 DNA sequence: TGTGCCATCAGTGAGTCGGTGGGTCTCTTAGGGGCTGGAAACACCATATATTTT. Translation gives CAISESVGLLGAGNTIYF.

This clone was picked up one time. The CDR3 spells CASSQDRAGGQFF. In nucleotides, the CDR3 is TGTGCCAGCAGCCAAGATAGAGCGGGGGGGCAGTTCTTC. This chain joins TRBV3-1 (or the pseudogene TRBV3-2) and TRBJ2-1; TRBD2 matches at 9 bases. The CDR3 runs 13 residues. Trimming took 0 bases from V and 12 from J; bases not matched to a gene: 3. Germline V gives CDR1 LGHDT, CDR2 YNNKEL (reference sequence).

This clone was counted only a few times. This rearrangement joins TRBV11-2 to TRBJ1-2, with no clear D. V lost 1 base to trimming and J lost 7 bases, with 7 bases between them. The CDR3 has 12 amino acids. CDR1 and CDR2 (germline): SGHAT, FQNNGV. CDR3 sequence (DNA): TGTGCCAGCAGCTTAGGTCCCTTTGGCTACACCTTC. This encodes CASSLGPFGYTF. Variable domain in full (rest from reference TRBV11-2 and TRBJ1-2): EAGVAQSPRYKIIEKRQSVAFWCNPISGHATLYWYQQILGQGPKLLIQFQNNGVVDDSQLPKDRFSAERLKGVDSTLKIQPAKLEDSAVYLCASSLGPFGYTFGSGTRLTVV.

This chain links TRBV7-8 with TRBJ1-2; the match to TRBD1 covers 8 bases. The CDR3 totals 15 residues. Germline CDR1 reads SGHVS; CDR2 reads FQNEAQ. J lost 6 bases, V lost 4 bases, and 10 bases had no gene match. This CDR3 reads CASSSLDRGLNGYTF. Here the CDR3 DNA reads TGTGCCAGCAGCTCTCTCGACAGGGGCCTCAATGGCTACACCTTC.

The chain has TRBV19 and TRBJ1-1; no clear D. The germline gives CDR1 LNHDA, CDR2 SQIVND (reference sequence). V was clipped by 3 bases and J by 4 bases, with 12 bases between them. The CDR3 is made up of 14 amino acids. CDR3: CASSMAGPGTEAFF. CDR3 DNA: TGTGCCAGTAGTATGGCGGGCCCGGGCACTGAAGCTTTCTTT.

The genes are TRBV3-1 (or the pseudogene TRBV3-2) and TRBJ1-5; a possible D gene is TRBD1 (5 bases). V lost 1 base and J lost 7, with 11 bases in between. In germline, CDR1 is LGHDT, CDR2 YNNKEL (reference sequence). CDR3 length: 14 residues. Here the CDR3 reads CASSQAGRGQPQHF. The CDR3 bases are TGTGCCAGCAGCCAAGCCGGGAGGGGACAGCCCCAGCATTTT.

This chain uses TRBV6-5 with TRBJ1-6; D unclear. The V gene lost 4 bases and the J gene lost 6 bases, with 13 bases spanning the gap. CDR1 is MNHEY, CDR2 SVGAGI, per germline. The CDR3 is 15 residues long. CDR3 in DNA: TGTGCCAGCAGTTGGAGGGCAAGTGGTAATTCACCCCTCCACTTT. Translated: CASSWRASGNSPLHF.

The J gene is TRBJ1-6, the V gene TRBV7-9; 11 bases agree with TRBD1. This CDR3 is built from 15 residues. Germline assignment: CDR1 SEHNR and CDR2 FQNEAQ (reference sequence). V shed 3 bases, J shed 9 bases, and the junction held 4 bases outside the gene matches. In DNA, the CDR3 is TGTGCCAGCAGCTTGGGACAGGGGGTTAGTTCACCCCTCCACTTT. Translated, it gives CASSLGQGVSSPLHF.

The V and J genes are TRBV5-1 and TRBJ2-3; a possible D gene is TRBD2 (5 bases). V was pared by 5 bases and J by 0 bases, with 13 bases between. This CDR3 is 15 amino acids long. The germline gives CDR1 SGHRS, CDR2 YFSETQ. CDR3 DNA sequence: TGCGCCAGCAGTAGGGAGCGGCCAAGCACAGATACGCAGTATTTT. Its protein product is CASSRERPSTDTQYF.